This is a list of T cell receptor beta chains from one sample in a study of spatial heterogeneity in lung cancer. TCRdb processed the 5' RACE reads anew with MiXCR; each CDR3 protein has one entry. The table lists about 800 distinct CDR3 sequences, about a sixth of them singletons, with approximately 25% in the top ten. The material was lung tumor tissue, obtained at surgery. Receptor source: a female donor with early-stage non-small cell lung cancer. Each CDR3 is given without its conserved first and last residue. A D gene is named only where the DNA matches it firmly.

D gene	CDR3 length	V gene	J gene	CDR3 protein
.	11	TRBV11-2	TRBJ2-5	ASSLAPLETQY
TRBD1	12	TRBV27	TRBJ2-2	ASSHRGLTGELF
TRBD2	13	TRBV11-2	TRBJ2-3	ASTPLAAGADTQY
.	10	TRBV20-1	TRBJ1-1	SATGDQTEAF
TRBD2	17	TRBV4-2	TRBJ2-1	ASSQDLSGVPPSYNEQF
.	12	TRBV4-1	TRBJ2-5	ASSQGESGETQY
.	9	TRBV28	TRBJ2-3	ASTTTDTQY
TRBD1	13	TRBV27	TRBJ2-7	ASSPTWTGSAEQY
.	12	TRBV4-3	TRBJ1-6	ASSQDLYNSPLH
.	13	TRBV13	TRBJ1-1	ASSFLGRMNTEAF
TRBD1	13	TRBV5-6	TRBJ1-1	ASSPWDRADTEAF